This TCR beta chain was found in a study of blood T cell repertoires in COVID-19. About the research overall: Donors in the United States, Italy and Spain gave samples during acute or convalescent COVID-19.

Method: immunoSEQ multiplex PCR; TCRdb's copy keeps in-frame clones and lacks some. The table shows about 250,000 clones, with 80% to 90% occurring only once. This CDR3 spans 18 amino acids. The germline V gene has CDR1 SGHRS and CDR2 YFSETQ. V gave up 4 bases and J gave up 0 bases; unmatched junction bases: 12. Sequenced sample: PBMCs or T cells enriched from blood (not recorded which). This clonotype was sampled from a man younger than 35 who had recovered from COVID-19. The gene calls are TRBV5-1 and TRBJ2-1; 8 bases are a match to TRBD2. In DNA, the CDR3 is TGCGCCAGCAGCCAGCACCGACTAGCGCAAAGCTCCTACAATGAGCAGTTCTTC. This gives the protein CASSQHRLAQSSYNEQFF.